These T cell receptor beta chains were read from a single sample in a study of shared clonotypes between healthy human individuals. This table comes from immunoSEQ multiplex PCR, and its TCRdb copy is limited to in-frame clones, with some not included. The sample has about 800,000 clones; just over 95% are singletons. Sequencing was carried out using naive CD8+ T cells sorted from blood. These receptors came from a man aged 25 to 40 in good health. The CDR3 runs from the conserved cysteine through the conserved F or W. Each record gives: clone size, J gene, CDR3 length, D gene, V gene, CDR3 protein, CDR3 DNA. A D gene is named only where the DNA matches it firmly. Clone size is not always given. Where it is, it says once, few, many or a class for expanded clones.

size: .
J: TRBJ1-1
length: 13
D: .
V: TRBV9
CDR3: CASSPGVATEAFF
DNA: TGTGCCAGCAGCCCTGGGGTGGCCACTGAAGCTTTCTTT

size: .
J: TRBJ2-2
length: 16
D: .
V: TRBV7-9
CDR3: CASSSPQGRWTGELFF
DNA: TGTGCCAGCAGCTCTCCCCAGGGGCGATGGACCGGGGAGCTGTTTTTT

size: .
J: TRBJ2-7
length: 12
D: .
V: TRBV4-1
CDR3: CASSQVPDEQYF
DNA: TGCGCCAGCAGCCAAGTACCCGACGAGCAGTACTTC

size: .
J: TRBJ1-1
length: 14
D: .
V: TRBV11-3
CDR3: CASSLRGPNTEAFF
DNA: TGTGCCAGCAGCTTACGGGGACCGAACACTGAAGCTTTCTTT

size: once
J: TRBJ2-4
length: 14
D: .
V: TRBV5-4
CDR3: CASSLRGEPDIQYF
DNA: TGTGCCAGCAGCTTGAGGGGGGAACCAGACATTCAGTACTTC

size: .
J: TRBJ2-2
length: 14
D: .
V: TRBV11-2
CDR3: CASSLGRDTGELFF
DNA: TGTGCCAGCAGCTTAGGCAGGGACACCGGGGAGCTGTTTTTT

size: .
J: TRBJ2-1
length: 18
D: TRBD2
V: TRBV4-1
CDR3: CASSFFLVEREGRNEQFF
DNA: TGCGCCAGCAGCTTCTTCCTCGTTGAGCGGGAGGGGAGGAATGAGCAGTTCTTC

size: .
J: TRBJ2-7
length: 13
D: .
V: TRBV27
CDR3: CASSLSRAYEQYF
DNA: TGTGCCAGCAGTTTATCCCGGGCTTACGAGCAGTACTTC

size: .
J: TRBJ1-1
length: 16
D: .
V: TRBV7-9
CDR3: CASSPDGPNMNTEAFF
DNA: TGTGCCAGCAGCCCTGACGGCCCTAATATGAACACTGAAGCTTTCTTT

size: .
J: TRBJ2-1
length: 13
D: .
V: TRBV4-1
CDR3: CASSQVLVNEQFF
DNA: TGCGCCAGCAGCCAAGTATTAGTCAATGAGCAGTTCTTC

size: .
J: TRBJ2-1
length: 17
D: .
V: TRBV5-1
CDR3: CASSLRQGLAAYNEQFF
DNA: TGCGCCAGCAGCTTGAGACAGGGCCTAGCGGCTTACAATGAGCAGTTCTTC

size: .
J: TRBJ2-2
length: 16
D: .
V: TRBV2
CDR3: CASRLRTEGNTGELFF
DNA: TGTGCCAGCAGGCTACGGACGGAGGGGAACACCGGGGAGCTGTTTTTT

size: .
J: TRBJ2-4
length: 17
D: .
V: TRBV7-9
CDR3: CASSLLGASRLENIQYF
DNA: TGTGCCAGCAGCCTCCTGGGGGCGTCCAGACTGGAAAACATTCAGTACTTC

size: .
J: TRBJ1-2
length: 15
D: .
V: TRBV7-9
CDR3: CASTSTRDFVHGYTF
DNA: TGTGCCAGCACTTCCACCCGGGACTTCGTTCATGGCTACACCTTC

size: .
J: TRBJ2-2
length: 20
D: TRBD2
V: TRBV15
CDR3: CATPTQTGLAGGPGTGELFF
DNA: TGTGCCACCCCCACCCAAACGGGACTAGCGGGAGGGCCGGGCACCGGGGAGCTGTTTTTT

size: .
J: TRBJ2-7
length: 13
D: .
V: TRBV6-6
CDR3: CASRLNREYEQYF
DNA: TGTGCCAGCAGACTGAATCGAGAGTACGAGCAGTACTTC

size: .
J: TRBJ2-1
length: 15
D: TRBD2
V: TRBV6-5
CDR3: CASRAMASGAGEQFF
DNA: TGTGCCAGCAGGGCGATGGCTAGCGGGGCCGGTGAGCAGTTCTTC

size: .
J: TRBJ2-1
length: 16
D: .
V: TRBV29-1
CDR3: CSVEAGDGFSYNEQFF
DNA: TGCAGCGTTGAAGCGGGAGACGGGTTCTCCTACAATGAGCAGTTCTTC

size: .
J: TRBJ2-7
length: 13
D: .
V: TRBV29-1
CDR3: CSVEKLLSYEQYF
DNA: TGCAGCGTTGAAAAACTCCTCTCCTACGAGCAGTACTTC

size: .
J: TRBJ1-3
length: 13
D: .
V: TRBV2
CDR3: CASSASSGNTIYF
DNA: TGTGCCAGCAGTGCGTCCTCTGGAAACACCATATATTTT